The clone carrying this T cell receptor beta chain was recorded many times. No antigen is known for it. Amplification of TCR alpha and beta CDR3 regions from RNA used iRepertoire nested multiplex PCR. One-step reverse transcription and amplification started from around 100-400 ng of tissue mRNA or PBMC total RNA. A single record per CDR3 protein comes from TCRdb applying MiXCR to the multiplex PCR reads. The sample contains fewer than 90,000 distinct CDR3 sequences, under 30% of which appear only once. This entry is derived from a study of glioma-infiltrating T cells. Per the germline V gene, CDR1 is SGHTA and CDR2 is FQGNSA. J gave up 4 bases and V 1 base, and 0 bases lay outside the gene matches. The CDR3 sequence is 13 residues long. Overall study findings and caveats: Tissue and blood shared very few CDR3 sequences. Non-neoplastic patients had below-expected tissue-blood divergence, while all gliomas exceeded expectation.

Sequencing used glioma tissue, nonneoplastic brain tissue, or PBMCs (not recorded which). The sequence came from a human donor with low-grade glioma or glioblastoma, undergoing nonglioma brain surgery, or in good health (not recorded which). V gene TRBV7-2 combines with J gene TRBJ2-5; 7 bases line up with TRBD1. The DNA for the CDR3 is TGTGCCAGCAGCTTAGGACAGGGAGAGACCCAGTACTTC. This sequence encodes CASSLGQGETQYF.